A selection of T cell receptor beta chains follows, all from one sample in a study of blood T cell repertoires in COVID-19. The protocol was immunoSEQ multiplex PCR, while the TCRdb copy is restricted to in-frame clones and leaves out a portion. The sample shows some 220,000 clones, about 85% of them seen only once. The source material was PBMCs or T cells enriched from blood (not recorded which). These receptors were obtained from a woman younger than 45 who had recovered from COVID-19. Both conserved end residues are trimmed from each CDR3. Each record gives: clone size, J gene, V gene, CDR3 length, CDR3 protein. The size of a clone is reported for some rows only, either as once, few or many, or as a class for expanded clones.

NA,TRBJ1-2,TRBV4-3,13,ASSQGGRGYYGYT
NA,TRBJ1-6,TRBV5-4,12,ASSRDRENSPLH
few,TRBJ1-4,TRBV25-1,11,ASRATANEKLF
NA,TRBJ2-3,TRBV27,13,ASTWRGGDTDTQY
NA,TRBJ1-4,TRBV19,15,ASSMRSPGQTNEKLF
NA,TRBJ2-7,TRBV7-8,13,ASSLRDRGAYEQY
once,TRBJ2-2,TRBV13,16,ASSLSAGLAGKTGELF
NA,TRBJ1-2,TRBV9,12,ASSLTGGSYGYT
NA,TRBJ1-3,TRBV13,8,ATGGNTIY
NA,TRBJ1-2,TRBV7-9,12,ASSLGRGPGGYT
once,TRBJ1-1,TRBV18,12,ASSPQGLGTEAF
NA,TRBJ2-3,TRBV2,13,ASTISGGAWDTQY
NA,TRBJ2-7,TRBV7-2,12,ASTPGPGAYEQY
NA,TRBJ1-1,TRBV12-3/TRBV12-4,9,ASSLFSEAF
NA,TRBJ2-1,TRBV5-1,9,ASSLNSEQF
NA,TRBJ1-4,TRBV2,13,ASRETGTGNEKLF
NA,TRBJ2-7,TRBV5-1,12,ASTSGPSGNEQY
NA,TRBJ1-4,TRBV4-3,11,ASSQGPPGGLF
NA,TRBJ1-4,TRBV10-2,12,ASSERGWNEKLF
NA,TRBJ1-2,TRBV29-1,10,SVERDSEGYT
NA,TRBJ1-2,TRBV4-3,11,ASSQGIRDGYT
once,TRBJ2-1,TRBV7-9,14,ASSLSSGGSYNEQF
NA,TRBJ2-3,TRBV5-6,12,ASSYASQTDTQY
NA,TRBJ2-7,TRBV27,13,ASSWTSGGIYEQY